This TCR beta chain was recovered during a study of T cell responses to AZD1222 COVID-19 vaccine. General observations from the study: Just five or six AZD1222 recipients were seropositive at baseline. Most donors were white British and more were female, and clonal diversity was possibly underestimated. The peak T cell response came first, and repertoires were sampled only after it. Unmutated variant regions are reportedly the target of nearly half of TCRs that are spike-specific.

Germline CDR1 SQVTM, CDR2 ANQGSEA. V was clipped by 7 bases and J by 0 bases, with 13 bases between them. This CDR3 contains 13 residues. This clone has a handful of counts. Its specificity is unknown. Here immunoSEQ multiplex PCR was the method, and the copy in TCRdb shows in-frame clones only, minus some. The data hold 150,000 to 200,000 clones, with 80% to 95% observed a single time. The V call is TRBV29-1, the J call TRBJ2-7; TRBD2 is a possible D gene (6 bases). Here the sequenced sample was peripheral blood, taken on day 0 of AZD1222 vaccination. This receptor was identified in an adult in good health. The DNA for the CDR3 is TGCAGCGCCGCCGGGACTGCCTCCTACGAGCAGTACTTC. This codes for CSAAGTASYEQYF.